These 6 T cell receptor beta chains came from one sample sequenced in a study of identical twins. MiXCR, run by TCRdb on the 5' RACE reads, gives a single entry per CDR3 protein. Here the sample spans hundreds of thousands of distinct CDR3 sequences, 5.5% to 6.5% being singletons. Sequenced sample: naive T cells sorted from blood. Every receptor here comes from a man aged 18 to 35 in good health.

The table lists this clonotype with a few counts. The chain uses TRBV16 and TRBJ2-3, with TRBD1 identical over 8 bases. The junction had 2 bases not matched to a gene; V was cut back by 0 bases and J by 6 bases. CDR1 is KGHSY and CDR2 is FQNENV in the germline V gene. The CDR3 length is 14 residues. CDR3 loop: CASSQSDRADTQYF. CDR3 DNA: TGTGCCAGCAGCCAATCGGACAGGGCCGATACGCAGTATTTT.

This clonotype was counted between two and nine times. The V and J genes are TRBV27 and TRBJ1-4, with a weak D call TRBD1 (6 bases). Per germline, CDR1 MNHEY and CDR2 SMNVEV (reference sequence). The V and J ends lost 3 bases and 7 bases respectively, with 12 bases between them. This CDR3 region has 14 residues. In DNA, the CDR3 is TGTGCCAGCAGTTTTACAGGGACTCGTGAAAAACTGTTTTTT. Its translation is CASSFTGTREKLFF. The full variable domain, its missing parts supplied by reference TRBV27 and TRBJ1-4, is EAQVTQNPRYLITVTGKKLTVTCSQNMNHEYMSWYRQDPGLGLRQIYYSMNVEVTDKGDVPEGYKVSRKEKRNFPLILESPSPNQTSLYFCASSFTGTREKLFFGSGTQLSVL.

There are many counts of this clonotype. J is TRBJ2-7 and V is TRBV27; 8 bases agree with TRBD1. From germline, CDR1 is MNHEY and CDR2 SMNVEV (reference sequence). This CDR3 contains 15 residues. The trim removed 6 bases at V and 4 bases at J, leaving 11 bases unmatched. CDR3 DNA sequence: TGTGCCAGCAGCCGATCGAGGACAGGGTGGTACGAGCAGTACTTC. This translates into CASSRSRTGWYEQYF.

This clonotype was detected only a few times. The rearrangement uses TRBV3-1 and TRBJ1-2; 11 nucleotides agree with TRBD1. V was clipped by 6 bases and J by 6 bases; unmatched bases: 12. In germline, CDR1 is LGHDT, CDR2 YNNKEL (reference sequence). The CDR3 runs 16 residues. CDR3 bases: TGTGCCAGCAGGTCTTGGACAGGGGGCGTCGGTGATGGCTACACCTTC. Translated: CASRSWTGGVGDGYTF.

The table lists this clonotype with many counts. The V gene is TRBV7-3, the J gene TRBJ2-2; no definite D call. The CDR3 has 14 amino acids. CDR1 and CDR2 (germline): SGHTA, FQGTGA. Deletions cut 3 bases from V and 6 bases from J, with 11 bases between. The CDR3 bases are TGTGCCAGCAGCTTGGATCAACGGGCCGGGGAGCTGTTTTTT. Translation gives CASSLDQRAGELFF.

This clonotype was counted at least ten times. This rearrangement joins TRBV29-1 to TRBJ2-1; D gene ambiguous. The ends were cut back, 1 base at V and 7 bases at J, with 5 bases in the middle. CDR3 size: 11 residues. Germline assignment: CDR1 SQVTM and CDR2 ANQGSEA. The CDR3 loop is CSVEARNEQFF. Here the CDR3 DNA reads TGCAGCGTTGAAGCCCGGAATGAGCAGTTCTTC.